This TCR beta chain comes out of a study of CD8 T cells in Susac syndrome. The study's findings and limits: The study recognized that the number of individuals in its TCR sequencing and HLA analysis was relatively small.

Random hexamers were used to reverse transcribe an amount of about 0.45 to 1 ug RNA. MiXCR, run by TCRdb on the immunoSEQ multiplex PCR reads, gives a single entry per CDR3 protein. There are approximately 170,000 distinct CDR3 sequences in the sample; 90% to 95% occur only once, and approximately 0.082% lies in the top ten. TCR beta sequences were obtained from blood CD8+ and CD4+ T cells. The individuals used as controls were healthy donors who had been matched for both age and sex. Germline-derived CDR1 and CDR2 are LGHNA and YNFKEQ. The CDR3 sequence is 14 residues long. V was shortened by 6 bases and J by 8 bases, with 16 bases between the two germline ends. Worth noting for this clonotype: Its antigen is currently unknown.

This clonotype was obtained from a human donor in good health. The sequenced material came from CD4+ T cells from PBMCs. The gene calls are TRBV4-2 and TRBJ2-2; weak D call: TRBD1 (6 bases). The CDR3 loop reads CASSITGTPGELFF. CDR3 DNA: TGTGCCAGCAGTATTACCGGGACACCTGGGGAGCTGTTTTTT.